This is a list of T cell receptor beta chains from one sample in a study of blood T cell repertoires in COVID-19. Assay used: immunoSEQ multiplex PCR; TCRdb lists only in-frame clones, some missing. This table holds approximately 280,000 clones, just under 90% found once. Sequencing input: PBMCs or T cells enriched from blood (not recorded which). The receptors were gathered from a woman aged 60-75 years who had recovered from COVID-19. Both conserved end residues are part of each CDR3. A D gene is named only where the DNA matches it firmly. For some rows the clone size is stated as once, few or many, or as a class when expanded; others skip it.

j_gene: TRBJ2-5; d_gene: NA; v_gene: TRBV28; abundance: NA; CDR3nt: TGTGCCAGCATGCCTAGGGGGGGTGTGGAGACCCAGTACTTC; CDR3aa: CASMPRGGVETQYF
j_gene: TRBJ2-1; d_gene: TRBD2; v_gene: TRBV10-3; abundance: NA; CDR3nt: TGTGCCATCAGTGGGACTAGCGGGCGTTACAATGAGCAGTTCTTC; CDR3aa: CAISGTSGRYNEQFF
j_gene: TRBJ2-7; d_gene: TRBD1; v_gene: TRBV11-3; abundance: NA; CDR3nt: TGTGCCAGCAGCCCCTGGGACAGGGAATCCTACGAGCAGTACTTC; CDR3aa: CASSPWDRESYEQYF
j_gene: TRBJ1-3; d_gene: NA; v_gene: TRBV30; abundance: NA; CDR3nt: TGTGCCTGGATATCGGGGGGAAACACCATATATTTT; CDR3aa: CAWISGGNTIYF
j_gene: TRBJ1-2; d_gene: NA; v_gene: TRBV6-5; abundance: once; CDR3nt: TGTGCCAGCAGCTACAGTCCAGAGTCGGCTAGAGGCTACACCTTC; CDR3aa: CASSYSPESARGYTF
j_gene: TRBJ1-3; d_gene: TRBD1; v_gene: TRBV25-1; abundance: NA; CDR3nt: TGTGCCAGCAGTCAGACAGGGACTGGAAACACCATATATTTT; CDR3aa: CASSQTGTGNTIYF
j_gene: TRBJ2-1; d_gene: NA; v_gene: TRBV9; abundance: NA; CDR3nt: TGTGCCAGCAGCGTAGGGCACCCCAATGAGCAGTTCTTC; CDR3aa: CASSVGHPNEQFF
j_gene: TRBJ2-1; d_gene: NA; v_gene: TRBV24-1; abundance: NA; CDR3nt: TGTGCCACCAGTGGGACCGGGGTCGGTAATGAGCAGTTCTTC; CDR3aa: CATSGTGVGNEQFF
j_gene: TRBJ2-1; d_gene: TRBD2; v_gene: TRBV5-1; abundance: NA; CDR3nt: TGCGCCAGCAGCTTCGCGACTAGCGGGAGAGGGAATGAGCAGTTCTTC; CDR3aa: CASSFATSGRGNEQFF
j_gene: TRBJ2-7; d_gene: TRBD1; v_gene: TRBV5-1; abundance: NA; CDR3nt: TGCGCCAGCAGGACCGGGACAGGTGCTTACGAGCAGTACTTC; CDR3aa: CASRTGTGAYEQYF